This T cell receptor (beta chain) was sequenced during a study of prognosis after radiotherapy for stage I lung cancer. Study as a whole: Distant metastases struck several patients a median of about seven months after radiotherapy; approximately 14 showed no significant progression.

Study-level findings and limits: Nobody established whether the expanded TCR clones were specific to the tumor. Usage of TRBV and TRBJ genes reportedly differed between metastatic and non-metastatic patients.

Concerning this clonotype: The antigen is not known.

V was cut by 3 bases and J by 9 bases, with 11 bases left in between. The CDR3 totals 12 residues. Looked up from germline, CDR1 is MGHDK and CDR2 is SYGVNS. Starting from genomic DNA, TCR beta CDR3 was amplified through two-round multiplex PCR. Amplification in first-round PCR relied on primers specific to each TRBV and TRBJ gene. TCRdb analysed the multiplex PCR reads with MiXCR anew, one entry per CDR3 protein. The table lists nearly 20,000 distinct CDR3 sequences, approximately 26% of them singletons. The genes are TRBV25-1 and TRBJ1-2; no definite D call. The sequence was obtained from a donor aged 50 or older with non-small cell lung cancer. This material consisted of PBMCs, taken before or after stereotactic body radiation therapy (not recorded which). The CDR3 nucleotides are TGTGCCAGCAGTGATGGGCCGAATAGCTACACCTTC. It encodes CASSDGPNSYTF.